This T cell receptor beta chain was identified in a study of T cells in tuberculosis. Overall study: A South African cohort included IGRA-negative adolescents, latently infected IGRA-positive adolescents and adults with active tuberculosis.

Unmatched junction bases numbered 10, after V lost 4 bases and J lost 9 bases. The germline V gene has CDR1 SGHRS and CDR2 YFSETQ. The CDR3 spans 14 residues. Latent tuberculosis screening used tuberculin skin test and IGRA at entry. About this clone itself: The antigen remains undetermined.

Study results and limitations: Selection depended on which cryopreserved specimens were available. Shorter CDR3-alpha in active tuberculosis partly drove smaller distances.

The table came from immunoSEQ multiplex PCR; TCRdb's copy has only in-frame clones and leaves some out. This table holds 28,000 or so clones, 90% found once. V is TRBV5-1 and J is TRBJ2-1; 7 bases are a match to TRBD1. The specimen was PBMCs. The sequence derives from a donor aged 10-29 years with latent tuberculosis or without tuberculosis infection. The CDR3 is CASSHGQVSGEQFF. The CDR3 DNA is TGCGCCAGCAGCCACGGACAGGTTTCGGGTGAGCAGTTCTTC.